The next 32 T cell receptor beta chains were all read from a single sample in a study of shared T cell receptors in the human thymus. TCRdb's table, derived via immunoSEQ multiplex PCR, lists solely in-frame clones and lacks some. There are 450,000 to 650,000 clones in the sample; 75% to 85% occur only once, and approximately 0.013% lies in the top ten. These data also formed part of another study, on human thymus T cells.

Sequencing was done on a sample of thymocytes. The source is a boy under two years old with a congenital heart defect.

V usage is TRBV7-4 and J usage is TRBJ1-2, with 7 bases identical to TRBD1. The CDR3 is 16 residues long. Trimming at V came to 5 bases and at J to 5 bases, leaving 14 bases not matched to a gene. CDR1 is SGHVT and CDR2 is SQSDAQ in the germline V gene. The CDR3 here is CASSLGDAGGRYGYTF. The CDR3, as DNA: TGTGCCAGCAGCCTAGGAGACGCAGGGGGGCGGTATGGCTACACCTTC.

The chain recombines TRBV11-3 with TRBJ1-4; D may be TRBD1 (6 bases). Germline V gives CDR1 SGHNT, CDR2 YENEEA. The CDR3 spans 15 residues. V shed 1 base and J shed 6 bases, with 12 bases lying between them. CDR3 sequence: CASSLGGQGHEKLFF. CDR3 nucleotide sequence: TGTGCCAGCAGCTTAGGGGGCCAGGGGCATGAAAAACTGTTTTTT.

The CDR3 region is CASSSSAKREGLWQETQYF. For the CDR3, the DNA is TGTGCCAGCAGCTCTAGCGCCAAGCGGGAGGGCCTCTGGCAAGAGACCCAGTACTTC. V and J are TRBV7-4 and TRBJ2-5; TRBD2 agrees at 10 bases. CDR1 is SGHVT, CDR2 SQSDAQ, per germline. With 4 bases clipped from V and 2 bases from J, the junction kept 16 bases outside the gene matches. The CDR3 spans 19 residues.

This chain uses TRBV4-3 with TRBJ2-1; 8 bases match TRBD2. The ends lost 2 bases at V and 8 bases at J; junction bases unmatched: 8. The CDR3 totals 15 residues. The germline gives CDR1 LGHNA, CDR2 YSLEER. The chain's CDR3 is CASSQRDGRGYEQFF. DNA for the CDR3: TGCGCCAGCAGCCAACGAGACGGGAGGGGTTATGAGCAGTTCTTC.

As concerns this clone: The same CDR3 arises from other DNA sequences in this sample as well. This rearrangement joins TRBV4-3 to TRBJ2-7; tentatively, D is TRBD2 (6 bases). The V end lost 1 base, the J end lost 2 bases, and 12 bases lay between the germline ends. Germline lookup yields CDR1 LGHNA and CDR2 YSLEER. The length of the CDR3 is 15 residues. In DNA form, the CDR3 reads TGCGCCAGCAGCCAAGTGGTCGGCGGGGCCTACGAGCAGTACTTC. Protein product: CASSQVVGGAYEQYF.

This clone has only one observation. This sequence joins TRBV6-1 and TRBJ2-1; D possibly corresponds to TRBD2 (5 bases). V was shortened by 10 bases and J by 6 bases, with 19 bases between the two germline ends. The CDR3 consists of 14 residues. CDR1 MNHNS and CDR2 SASEGT come from the germline V gene. In nucleotides, the CDR3 is TGTGCCATCCCCGACGTACGGGGATCCAATGAGCAGTTCTTC. This gives the protein CAIPDVRGSNEQFF.

This clone has a single count. J is TRBJ2-3 and V is TRBV10-2; perhaps TRBD2 as D (6 bases). Germline V CDR1 and CDR2: WSHSY, SAAADI. V was cut by 6 bases and J by 2 bases, with 15 bases left in between. The CDR3 totals 15 residues. CDR3 amino acids: CASSRVRGITDTQYF. For the CDR3, the DNA is TGCGCCAGCAGCCGGGTTCGGGGGATCACAGATACGCAGTATTTT.

This chain connects TRBV7-9 to TRBJ1-1; D may be TRBD1 (5 bases). This CDR3 spans 14 amino acids. Germline loops: CDR1 SEHNR, CDR2 FQNEAQ (reference sequence). The ends were cut back, 2 bases at V and 4 bases at J, with 11 bases in the middle. CDR3 sequence reads: CASSLPRGGTEAFF. As DNA, the CDR3 is TGTGCCAGCAGCTTACCTCGGGGGGGCACTGAAGCTTTCTTT.

This chain connects TRBV10-3 to TRBJ2-3, with D tentatively TRBD2 (6 bases). The CDR3 is 18 residues long. V was clipped by 7 bases and J by 0 bases, with 23 bases between them. The germline CDR1 and CDR2 sequences are ENHRY and SYGVKD. As DNA, the CDR3 is TGTGCCATCATCGGGAAGCGGGTGAAGGGTACGAGCACAGATACGCAGTATTTT. Translation gives CAIIGKRVKGTSTDTQYF.

In this sample, this clone turned up a few times. The chain has TRBV6-6 and TRBJ1-5, with D tentatively TRBD1 (6 bases). Trimming shortened V by 6 bases and J by 0 bases, and 9 bases separated the two germline ends. This CDR3 is built from 14 residues. Germline lookup yields CDR1 MNHNY and CDR2 SVGAGI (reference sequence). The CDR3 reads CASSRQVSNQPQHF. In DNA, the CDR3 is TGTGCCAGCAGCCGACAGGTTAGCAATCAGCCCCAGCATTTT.

The sample holds a few counts of this clone. The rearrangement links TRBV2 to TRBJ1-1; no firm D call. V was clipped by 2 bases and J by 0 bases, with 7 bases between them. The CDR3 contains 14 residues. CDR1 and CDR2 (germline): SNHLY, FYNNEI. The CDR3 is CASSERGVNTEAFF. For the CDR3, the DNA is TGTGCCAGCAGTGAACGGGGAGTGAACACTGAAGCTTTCTTT.

V and J are TRBV28 and TRBJ1-4, with 8 positions matching TRBD1. Germline V gene sequence: CDR1 MDHEN, CDR2 SYDVKM. CDR3 length: 16 residues. The junction had 7 bases not matched to a gene; V was cut back by 6 bases and J by 1 base. The CDR3 protein is CASSALRGRTNEKLFF. CDR3 coding DNA: TGTGCCAGCAGCGCTCTCAGGGGGCGAACTAATGAAAAACTGTTTTTT. The full variable domain, its missing parts supplied by reference TRBV28 and TRBJ1-4, is DVKVTQSSRYLVKRTGEKVFLECVQDMDHENMFWYRQDPGLGLRLIYFSYDVKMKEKGDIPEGYSVSREKKERFSLILESASTNQTSMYLCASSALRGRTNEKLFFGSGTQLSVL.

This chain links TRBV28 with TRBJ1-1; TRBD1 agrees at 10 bases. Germline V gene sequence: CDR1 MDHEN, CDR2 SYDVKM. V lost 5 bases to trimming and J lost 3 bases; unmatched junction nucleotides: 15. CDR3 length equals 18 residues. The CDR3 loop is CASSAAPGTGEGDTEAFF. The DNA for the CDR3 is TGTGCCAGCAGTGCGGCCCCCGGGACAGGGGAGGGAGACACTGAAGCTTTCTTT.

The chain combines TRBV7-2 with TRBJ2-2; TRBD2 agrees at 10 bases. The germline V gene encodes CDR1 SGHTA and CDR2 FQGNSA. CDR3 size: 18 residues. With 7 bases clipped from V and 1 base from J, the junction kept 12 bases outside the gene matches. CDR3 sequence (DNA): TGTGCCAGCATCAGGGGGCTAGCGGGGGATCGGAACACCGGGGAGCTGTTTTTT. Translating gives CASIRGLAGDRNTGELFF.

CDR3 DNA: TGCGCCAGCAGCTTCGGGTCAAGGTGCGCAGATACGCAGTATTTT. This encodes CASSFGSRCADTQYF. This sequence joins TRBV5-1 and TRBJ2-3; D is undetermined. The germline V and J ends were trimmed by 2 bases and 4 bases, with 14 bases remaining between them. Germline CDR1 reads SGHRS; CDR2 reads YFSETQ. The CDR3 spans 15 residues.

The chain links TRBV7-9 to TRBJ2-1, with D tentatively TRBD1 (5 bases). Germline V gene lookup returns CDR1 SEHNR and CDR2 FQNEAQ (reference sequence). Trimming removed 8 bases at V and 5 bases at J, with 16 bases between. The CDR3 length is 14 residues. The CDR3 protein is CASPTDLGDNEQFF. CDR3 sequence (DNA): TGTGCCAGCCCCACCGATCTAGGGGACAATGAGCAGTTCTTC.

The V gene is TRBV29-1, the J gene TRBJ2-1, with a possible D match to TRBD2 (5 bases). Germline V gene lookup returns CDR1 SQVTM and CDR2 ANQGSEA. There are 14 residues in the CDR3. Trimming took off 2 bases at V and 5 bases at J, with 13 bases between the two ends. This chain's CDR3 is CSVERVAHHNEQFF. The DNA of the CDR3 is TGCAGCGTTGAAAGGGTAGCGCACCACAATGAGCAGTTCTTC.

The CDR3 spells CASSQVRGKNPPRETQYF. CDR3 DNA: TGCGCCAGCAGCCAGGTGAGGGGGAAGAACCCCCCAAGAGAGACCCAGTACTTC. This sequence joins TRBV4-3 and TRBJ2-5, with D possibly TRBD1 on 6 matching bases. CDR3 length: 18 amino acids. In germline, CDR1 is LGHNA, CDR2 YSLEER. Trimming took off 3 bases at V and 4 bases at J, with 24 bases between the two ends.

The chain joins TRBV10-3 to TRBJ2-2, with D perhaps matching TRBD1 (6 bases). V was trimmed by 5 bases and J by 3 bases, leaving 16 bases between them. Germline values: CDR1 ENHRY, CDR2 SYGVKD. There are 16 residues in the CDR3. CDR3 residues: CAISPRDRYDTGELFF. The CDR3 bases are TGTGCCATCAGTCCTAGAGACAGGTACGACACCGGGGAGCTGTTTTTT.

The CDR3 reads CASSPRQGRYEKLFF. As DNA, the CDR3 is TGTGCCAGCAGTCCCAGACAGGGGAGGTATGAAAAACTGTTTTTT. This rearrangement joins TRBV27 to TRBJ1-4, with 8 positions matching TRBD1. Germline CDR1 and CDR2: MNHEY and SMNVEV (reference sequence). The J segment lost 6 bases and the V segment lost 5 bases, leaving 8 bases of the junction unmatched. The CDR3 runs to 15 residues. Full variable domain (remainder filled in from reference TRBV27 and TRBJ1-4): EAQVTQNPRYLITVTGKKLTVTCSQNMNHEYMSWYRQDPGLGLRQIYYSMNVEVTDKGDVPEGYKVSRKEKRNFPLILESPSPNQTSLYFCASSPRQGRYEKLFFGSGTQLSVL.

The chain has TRBV7-8 and TRBJ2-7, with D possibly TRBD1 on 6 matching bases. This CDR3 comprises 15 residues. V lost 2 bases to trimming and J lost 1 base, with 12 bases between them. The germline gives CDR1 SGHVS, CDR2 FQNEAQ. CDR3 nucleotides: TGTGCCAGCAGCTTATTGAGGGACATATCCTACGAGCAGTACTTC. Translated: CASSLLRDISYEQYF.

The CDR3 loop reads CASSAGREGPFNQPQHF. The CDR3 nucleotides read TGTGCCAGCAGTGCAGGTCGGGAGGGGCCCTTCAATCAGCCCCAGCATTTT. This chain joins TRBV6-1 and TRBJ1-5; possible D gene TRBD1, 5 bases. Per the germline V gene, CDR1 is MNHNS and CDR2 is SASEGT. The V end lost 4 bases, the J end lost 3 bases, and 19 bases lay between the germline ends. The CDR3 consists of 17 residues.

Only one count was recorded for this clone. The chain recombines TRBV2 with TRBJ1-4; a possible D gene is TRBD1 (5 bases). The germline gives CDR1 SNHLY, CDR2 FYNNEI. CDR3 length: 12 residues. V was clipped by 9 bases and J by 7 bases, with 12 bases between them. CDR3 loop: CASLLGPEKLFF. The CDR3 nucleotides read TGTGCCAGTCTTTTGGGGCCTGAAAAACTGTTTTTT.

The genes are TRBV9 and TRBJ2-3; D call uncertain. The V end was cut by 4 bases, the J end by 5 bases, with 8 bases between. The V gene's germline CDR1 is SGDLS and CDR2 YYNGEE. The CDR3 loop spans 12 amino acids. The CDR3 reads CASSPRGDTQYF. The CDR3 bases are TGTGCCAGCAGCCCCAGAGGAGATACGCAGTATTTT. Full variable domain (rest looked up from reference TRBV9 and TRBJ2-3): DSGVTQTPKHLITATGQRVTLRCSPRSGDLSVYWYQQSLDQGLQFLIQYYNGEERAKGNILERFSAQQFPDLHSELNLSSLELGDSALYFCASSPRGDTQYFGPGTRLTVL.

The rearrangement links TRBV7-2 to TRBJ2-1, with TRBD2 identical over 8 bases. This CDR3 comprises 18 residues. Losses at the gene ends were 6 bases for V and 3 bases for J; bases not matched to a gene: 16. CDR1 and CDR2 (germline): SGHTA, FQGNSA. CDR3 nucleotide sequence: TGTGCCAGCAGATGCGCTAGCGGGCCCGAGTGGGACTACAATGAGCAGTTCTTC. Translating it yields CASRCASGPEWDYNEQFF.

The chain links TRBV7-2 to TRBJ2-7; tentatively, D is TRBD2 (5 bases). CDR1 is SGHTA, CDR2 FQGNSA, per germline. CDR3 length: 14 residues. V lost 0 bases and J 5 bases, leaving 11 bases between the germline ends. The CDR3 reads CASSLAGVRHEQYF. Written as DNA, the CDR3 is TGTGCCAGCAGCTTAGCGGGAGTGAGGCACGAGCAGTACTTC.

This chain connects TRBV25-1 to TRBJ1-1; no clear D. This CDR3 spans 15 amino acids. Per germline, CDR1 MGHDK and CDR2 SYGVNS. Trimming cost V 5 bases and J 3 bases, with 16 bases left between them. In DNA, the CDR3 is TGTGCCAGCAGTCCTGCCCTCCGACGGGACACTGAAGCTTTCTTT. Residues: CASSPALRRDTEAFF.

A single count supports this clone. This rearrangement joins TRBV7-8 to TRBJ1-1, with TRBD1 matching 7 bases. Germline V lookup: CDR1 SGHVS, CDR2 FQNEAQ. The trim removed 4 bases at V and 0 bases at J, leaving 8 bases unmatched. CDR3 length: 16 amino acids. CDR3 nucleotides: TGTGCCAGCAGCTATTACAGGGGAATCATGAACACTGAAGCTTTCTTT. It specifies CASSYYRGIMNTEAFF. The whole variable domain, filled in from reference TRBV7-8 and TRBJ1-1, reads GAGVSQSPRYKVAKRGQDVALRCDPISGHVSLFWYQQALGQGPEFLTYFQNEAQLDKSGLPSDRFFAERPEGSVSTLKIQRTQQEDSAVYLCASSYYRGIMNTEAFFGQGTRLTVV.

The chain joins TRBV28 to TRBJ2-2; 11 bases agree with TRBD2. The length of the CDR3 is 18 residues. V dropped 8 bases and J dropped 3; count of bases not matched to a gene: 14. CDR1 is MDHEN and CDR2 is SYDVKM in the germline V gene. The CDR3 reads CASRPGLAAPGDTGELFF. CDR3 coding DNA: TGTGCCAGCCGGCCGGGACTAGCGGCCCCAGGGGACACCGGGGAGCTGTTTTTT.

The rearrangement links TRBV7-6 to TRBJ2-1; D is perhaps TRBD1 (6 bases). Germline V lookup: CDR1 SGHVS, CDR2 FNYEAQ. The CDR3 runs to 16 residues. V was trimmed by 5 bases and J by 5 bases, leaving 19 bases between them. In DNA, the CDR3 is TGTGCCAGCAGCCAGGGGCGTGCAGGGCCCCACAATGAGCAGTTCTTC. This codes for CASSQGRAGPHNEQFF.

The rearrangement links TRBV27 to TRBJ1-2; 9 positions agree with TRBD1. In germline, CDR1 is MNHEY, CDR2 SMNVEV (reference sequence). Losses at the gene ends were 2 bases for V and 5 bases for J; bases not matched to a gene: 12. This CDR3 region has 17 residues. The CDR3 DNA reads as TGTGCCAGCAGTTTAAGGGTTGGGACAGGGATTCATTATGGCTACACCTTC. It encodes CASSLRVGTGIHYGYTF.

The V and J genes are TRBV6-1 and TRBJ1-1; 9 bases fit TRBD1. The CDR3 is made up of 16 amino acids. The germline CDR1 and CDR2 sequences are MNHNS and SASEGT. The V gene end was trimmed by 3 bases and the J gene end by 4 bases; junction bases not matched to a gene: 9. This CDR3 reads CASSENRDRESTEAFF. The CDR3 DNA is TGTGCCAGCAGTGAGAACCGGGACAGGGAAAGCACTGAAGCTTTCTTT.